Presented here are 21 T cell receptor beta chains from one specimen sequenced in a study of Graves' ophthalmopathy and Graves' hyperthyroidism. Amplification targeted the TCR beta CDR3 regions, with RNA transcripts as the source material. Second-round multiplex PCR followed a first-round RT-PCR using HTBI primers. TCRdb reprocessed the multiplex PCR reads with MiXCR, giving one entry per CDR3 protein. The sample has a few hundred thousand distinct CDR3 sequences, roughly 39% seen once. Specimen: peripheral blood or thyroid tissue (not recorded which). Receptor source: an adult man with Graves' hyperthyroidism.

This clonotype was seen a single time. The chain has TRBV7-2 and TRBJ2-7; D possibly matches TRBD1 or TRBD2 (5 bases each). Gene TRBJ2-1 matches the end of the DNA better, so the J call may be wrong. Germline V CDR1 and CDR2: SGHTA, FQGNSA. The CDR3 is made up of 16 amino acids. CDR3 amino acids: CASSLDIGTGYNEQFF. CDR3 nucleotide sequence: TGTGCCAGCAGCTTAGACATCGGGACGGGATACAATGAGCAGTTCTTC.

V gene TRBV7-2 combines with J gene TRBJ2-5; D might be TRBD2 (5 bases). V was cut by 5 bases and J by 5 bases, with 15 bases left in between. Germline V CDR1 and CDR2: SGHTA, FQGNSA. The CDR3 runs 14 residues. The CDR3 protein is CASSLDGIVETQYF. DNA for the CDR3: TGTGCCAGCAGCCTAGACGGGATTGTGGAGACCCAGTACTTC.

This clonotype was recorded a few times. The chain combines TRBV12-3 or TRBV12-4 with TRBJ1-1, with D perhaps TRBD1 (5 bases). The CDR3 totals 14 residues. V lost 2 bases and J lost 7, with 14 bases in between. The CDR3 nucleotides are TGTGCCAGCAGTTTAATAGCGGGACCACTTGAAGCTTTCTTT. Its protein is CASSLIAGPLEAFF.

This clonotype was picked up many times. As DNA, the CDR3 is TGTGCCAGCAACCGAGATCAACGGAACTATGGCTACACCTTC. Residues: CASNRDQRNYGYTF. The chain is built from TRBV9 and TRBJ1-2, with D unclear. The germline gives CDR1 SGDLS, CDR2 YYNGEE. Trimming removed 6 bases from V and 2 bases from J, with 14 bases in between. The CDR3 loop spans 14 amino acids.

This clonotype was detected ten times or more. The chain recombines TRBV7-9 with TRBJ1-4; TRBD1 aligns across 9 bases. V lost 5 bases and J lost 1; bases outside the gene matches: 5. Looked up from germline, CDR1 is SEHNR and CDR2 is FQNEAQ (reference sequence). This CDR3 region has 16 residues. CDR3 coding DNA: TGTGCCAGCAGCCCCCCGGACAGGGGAACTAATGAAAAACTGTTTTTT. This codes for CASSPPDRGTNEKLFF.

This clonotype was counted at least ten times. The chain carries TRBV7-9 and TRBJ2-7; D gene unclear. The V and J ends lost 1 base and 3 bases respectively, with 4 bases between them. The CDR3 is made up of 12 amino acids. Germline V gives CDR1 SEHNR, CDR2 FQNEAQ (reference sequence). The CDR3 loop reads CASSLVGYEQYF. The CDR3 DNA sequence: TGTGCCAGCAGCTTAGTAGGCTACGAGCAGTACTTC.

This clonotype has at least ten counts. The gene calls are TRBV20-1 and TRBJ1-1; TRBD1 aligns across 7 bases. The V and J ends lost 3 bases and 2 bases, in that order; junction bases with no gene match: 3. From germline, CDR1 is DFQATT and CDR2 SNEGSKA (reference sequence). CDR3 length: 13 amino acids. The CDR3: CSASGTDNTEAFF. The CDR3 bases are TGCAGTGCTAGCGGGACAGACAACACTGAAGCTTTCTTT.

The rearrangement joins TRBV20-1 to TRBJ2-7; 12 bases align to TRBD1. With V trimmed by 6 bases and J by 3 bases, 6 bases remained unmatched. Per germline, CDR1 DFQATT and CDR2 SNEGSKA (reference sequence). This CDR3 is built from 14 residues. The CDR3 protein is CSAGGDRGLYEQYF. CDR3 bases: TGCAGTGCAGGCGGGGACAGGGGGCTCTACGAGCAGTACTTC.

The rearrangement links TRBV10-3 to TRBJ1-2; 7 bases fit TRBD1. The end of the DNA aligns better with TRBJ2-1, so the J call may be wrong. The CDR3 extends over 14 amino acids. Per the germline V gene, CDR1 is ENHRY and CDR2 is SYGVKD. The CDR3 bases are TGTGCCATCAGTGAGAAACAGGGGTTTAATGAGCAGTTCTTC. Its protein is CAISEKQGFNEQFF.

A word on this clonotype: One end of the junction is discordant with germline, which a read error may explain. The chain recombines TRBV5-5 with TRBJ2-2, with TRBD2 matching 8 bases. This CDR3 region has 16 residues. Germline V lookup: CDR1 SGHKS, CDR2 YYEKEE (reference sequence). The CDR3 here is CASSQSGGSNTGELFF. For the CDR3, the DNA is TGCGCCAGCAGCCAATCGGGGGGGTCAAACACCGGGGAGCTGTTTTTT.

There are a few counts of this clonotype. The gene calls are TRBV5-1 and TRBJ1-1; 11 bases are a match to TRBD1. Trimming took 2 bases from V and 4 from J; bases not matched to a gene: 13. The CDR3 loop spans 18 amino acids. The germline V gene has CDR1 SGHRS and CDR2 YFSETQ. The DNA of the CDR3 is TGCGCCAGCAGCTTAAACCCGGGGCCGGGACAGGGGGGCACTGAAGCTTTCTTT. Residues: CASSLNPGPGQGGTEAFF. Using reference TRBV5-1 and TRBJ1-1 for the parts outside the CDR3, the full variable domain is KAGVTQTPRYLIKTRGQQVTLSCSPISGHRSVSWYQQTPGQGLQFLFEYFSETQRNKGNFPGRFSGRQFSNSRSEMNVSTLELGDSALYLCASSLNPGPGQGGTEAFFGQGTRLTVV.

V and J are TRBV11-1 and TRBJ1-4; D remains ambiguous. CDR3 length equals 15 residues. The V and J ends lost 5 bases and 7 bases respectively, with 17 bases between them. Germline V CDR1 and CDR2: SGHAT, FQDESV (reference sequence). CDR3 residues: CASSQHTGSTEKLFF. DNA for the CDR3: TGTGCCAGCAGCCAGCACACGGGTTCTACTGAAAAACTGTTTTTT. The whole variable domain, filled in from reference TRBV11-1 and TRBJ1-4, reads EAEVAQSPRYKITEKSQAVAFWCDPISGHATLYWYRQILGQGPELLVQFQDESVVDDSQLPKDRFSAERLKGVDSTLKIQPAELGDSAMYLCASSQHTGSTEKLFFGSGTQLSVL.

The CDR3 DNA reads as TGTGCCAGCAGCTTACAAGCGGGGGAGGAAGAAAAACTGTTTTTT. Translation: CASSLQAGEEEKLFF. V is TRBV7-3 and J is TRBJ1-4; D perhaps matches TRBD1 (5 bases). The CDR3 is 15 residues long. The germline CDR1 and CDR2 sequences are SGHTA and FQGTGA. V was pared by 2 bases and J by 8 bases, with 15 bases between. Variable domain in full (rest from reference TRBV7-3 and TRBJ1-4): GAGVSQTPSNKVTEKGKYVELRCDPISGHTALYWYRQSLGQGPEFLIYFQGTGAADDSGLPNDRFFAVRPEGSVSTLKIQRTERGDSAVYLCASSLQAGEEEKLFFGSGTQLSVL.

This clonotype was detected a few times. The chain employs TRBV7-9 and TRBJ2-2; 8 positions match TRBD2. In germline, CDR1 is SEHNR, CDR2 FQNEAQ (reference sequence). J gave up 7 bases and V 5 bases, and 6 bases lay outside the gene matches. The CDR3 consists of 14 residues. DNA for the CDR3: TGTGCCAGCAGCCGACGGGGGGGCTTCGGGGAGCTGTTTTTT. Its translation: CASSRRGGFGELFF.

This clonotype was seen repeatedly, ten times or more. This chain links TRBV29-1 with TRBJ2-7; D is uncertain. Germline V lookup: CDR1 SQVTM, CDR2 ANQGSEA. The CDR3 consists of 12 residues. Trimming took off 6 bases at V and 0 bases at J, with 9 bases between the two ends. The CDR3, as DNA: TGCAGCGTGGGTTCCAGCTCCTACGAGCAGTACTTC. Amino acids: CSVGSSSYEQYF.

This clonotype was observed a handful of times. CDR3 nucleotide sequence: TGTGCCAGCAGTGGCACCCCGGGGTCCCCCCACTACGAGCAGTACTTC. This translates into CASSGTPGSPHYEQYF. The chain carries TRBV12-3 or TRBV12-4 and TRBJ2-7; a weak D match, TRBD2 (5 bases). This CDR3 has 16 amino acids. V lost 5 bases and J lost 3, with 20 bases in between.

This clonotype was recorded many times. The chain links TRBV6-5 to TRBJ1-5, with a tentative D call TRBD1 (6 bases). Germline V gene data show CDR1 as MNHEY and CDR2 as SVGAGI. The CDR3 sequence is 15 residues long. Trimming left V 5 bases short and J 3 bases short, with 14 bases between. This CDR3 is CASSLDSYSNQPQHF. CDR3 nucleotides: TGTGCCAGCAGTCTGGACAGCTACTCCAATCAGCCCCAGCATTTT.

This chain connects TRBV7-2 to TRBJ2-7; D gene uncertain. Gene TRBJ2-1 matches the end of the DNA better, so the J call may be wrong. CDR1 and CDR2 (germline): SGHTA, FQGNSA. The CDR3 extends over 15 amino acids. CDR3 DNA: TGTGCCAGCAGCTTGGATAGGGTGGGCTACAATGAGCAGTTCTTC. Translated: CASSLDRVGYNEQFF.

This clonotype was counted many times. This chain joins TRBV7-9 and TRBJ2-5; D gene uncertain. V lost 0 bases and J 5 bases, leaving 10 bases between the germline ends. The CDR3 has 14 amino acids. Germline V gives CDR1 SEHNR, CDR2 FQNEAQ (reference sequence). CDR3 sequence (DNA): TGTGCCAGCAGCTTAGCGTTTGGGTTGGAGACCCAGTACTTC. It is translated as CASSLAFGLETQYF.

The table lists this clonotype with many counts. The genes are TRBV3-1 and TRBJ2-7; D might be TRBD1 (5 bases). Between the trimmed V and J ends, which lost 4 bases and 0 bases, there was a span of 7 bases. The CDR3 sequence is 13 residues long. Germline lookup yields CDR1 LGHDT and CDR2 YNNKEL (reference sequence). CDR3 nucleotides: TGTGCCAGCAGCCGGGGCGCCTCCTACGAGCAGTACTTC. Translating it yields CASSRGASYEQYF.

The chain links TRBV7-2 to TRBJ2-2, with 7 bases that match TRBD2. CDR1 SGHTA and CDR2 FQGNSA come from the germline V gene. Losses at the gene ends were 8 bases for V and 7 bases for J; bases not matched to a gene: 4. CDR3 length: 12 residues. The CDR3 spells CASCRTSGELFF. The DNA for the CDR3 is TGTGCCAGCTGCCGGACTAGCGGGGAGCTGTTTTTT.